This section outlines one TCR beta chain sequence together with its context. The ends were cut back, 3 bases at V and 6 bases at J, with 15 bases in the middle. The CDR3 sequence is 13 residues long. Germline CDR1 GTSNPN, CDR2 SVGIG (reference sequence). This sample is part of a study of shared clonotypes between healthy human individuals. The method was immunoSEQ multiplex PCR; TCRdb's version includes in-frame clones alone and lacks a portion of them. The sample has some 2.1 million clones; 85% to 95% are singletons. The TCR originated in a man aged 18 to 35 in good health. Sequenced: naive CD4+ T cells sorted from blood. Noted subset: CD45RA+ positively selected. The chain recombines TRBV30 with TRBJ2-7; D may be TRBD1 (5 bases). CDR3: CAWRAGMIGEQYF. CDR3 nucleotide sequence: TGTGCCTGGAGGGCAGGGATGATTGGCGAGCAGTACTTC.